Below, one TCR beta chain is given with its context. Profiling relied on immunoSEQ multiplex PCR, and the TCRdb table lists in-frame clones only, not all of them. The sample contains about 130,000 clones, 85% to 90% of which appear only once. The CDR3 runs to 16 residues. Germline loops: CDR1 SGHRS, CDR2 YFSETQ. The V and J ends lost 1 base and 1 base respectively, with 15 bases between them. The data belong to a study of blood T cell repertoires in COVID-19. This receptor was obtained from a man aged 65 to 79 with active COVID-19. Sequencing input: peripheral blood. This sequence joins TRBV5-1 and TRBJ2-7, with D perhaps TRBD2 (6 bases). CDR3 nucleotide sequence: TGCGCCAGCAGCTTGCCCCTTAGCGGCGGTTCCTACGAGCAGTACTTC. Translating it yields CASSLPLSGGSYEQYF.